These T cell receptor beta chains were read from a single sample in a study of blood T cell repertoires in COVID-19. Clones were read by immunoSEQ multiplex PCR, and TCRdb kept only the in-frame ones, dropping some. The sample contains 350,000 to 450,000 clones, approximately 91% of which appear only once. Sequenced input: PBMCs or T cells enriched from blood (not recorded which). Receptor source: a middle-aged woman who had been exposed to COVID-19. CDR3s include the opening cysteine and the closing phenylalanine or tryptophan. The order of the fields is V gene, J gene, D gene, clone size, CDR3 protein, CDR3 DNA. D genes are given only for firm matches. The size entry is marked missing in some rows and otherwise reads once, few, many or a size class.

V gene: TRBV19
J gene: TRBJ2-5
D gene: .
clone size: .
CDR3 protein: CASSGMQGQYQETQYF
CDR3 DNA: TGTGCCAGTAGTGGGATGCAGGGCCAGTACCAAGAGACCCAGTACTTC

V gene: TRBV10-3
J gene: TRBJ1-1
D gene: TRBD1
clone size: once
CDR3 protein: CAIRGTGNTEAFF
CDR3 DNA: TGTGCCATCAGGGGGACAGGGAACACTGAAGCTTTCTTT

V gene: TRBV6-5
J gene: TRBJ1-1
D gene: .
clone size: .
CDR3 protein: CASSRSGETEAFF
CDR3 DNA: TGTGCCAGCAGTCGCAGTGGGGAGACTGAAGCTTTCTTT

V gene: TRBV10-1
J gene: TRBJ2-2
D gene: TRBD2
clone size: .
CDR3 protein: CASSESSPSGVNTGELFF
CDR3 DNA: TGCGCCAGCAGTGAGTCCTCTCCCAGCGGGGTGAACACCGGGGAGCTGTTTTTT

V gene: TRBV5-1
J gene: TRBJ2-7
D gene: .
clone size: .
CDR3 protein: CASSPRGAGYEQYF
CDR3 DNA: TGCGCCAGCAGCCCTCGGGGGGCGGGATACGAGCAGTACTTC

V gene: TRBV5-6
J gene: TRBJ2-3
D gene: TRBD2
clone size: .
CDR3 protein: CASSLRSGHKGDTQYF
CDR3 DNA: TGTGCCAGCAGCTTGCGTAGCGGGCATAAGGGAGATACGCAGTATTTT

V gene: TRBV7-2
J gene: TRBJ2-1
D gene: TRBD2
clone size: .
CDR3 protein: CASSLVRSGSRQFF
CDR3 DNA: TGTGCCAGCAGCTTAGTACGTAGCGGGAGTCGCCAGTTCTTC

V gene: TRBV6-5
J gene: TRBJ1-1
D gene: .
clone size: .
CDR3 protein: CASRTVEAFF
CDR3 DNA: TGTGCCAGCAGGACAGTCGAAGCTTTCTTT

V gene: TRBV6-4
J gene: TRBJ2-1
D gene: TRBD2
clone size: .
CDR3 protein: CASSDSALAGLDEQFF
CDR3 DNA: TGTGCCAGCAGTGACTCCGCCCTAGCGGGACTGGATGAGCAGTTCTTC

V gene: TRBV29-1
J gene: TRBJ1-1
D gene: .
clone size: .
CDR3 protein: CSVENGANTEAFF
CDR3 DNA: TGCAGCGTTGAAAATGGGGCAAACACTGAAGCTTTCTTT

V gene: TRBV6-5
J gene: TRBJ1-1
D gene: .
clone size: .
CDR3 protein: CASSYGTQNTEAFF
CDR3 DNA: TGTGCCAGCAGTTACGGGACACAGAACACTGAAGCTTTCTTT

V gene: TRBV5-1
J gene: TRBJ1-1
D gene: .
clone size: .
CDR3 protein: CASSLGQGILNTEAFF
CDR3 DNA: TGCGCCAGCAGCTTGGGGCAGGGGATACTGAACACTGAAGCTTTCTTT

V gene: TRBV2
J gene: TRBJ1-5
D gene: TRBD1
clone size: .
CDR3 protein: CASNLLRGDKAQHF
CDR3 DNA: TGTGCCAGCAACCTACTCAGGGGGGACAAAGCCCAGCATTTT

V gene: TRBV7-9
J gene: TRBJ1-1
D gene: TRBD1
clone size: once
CDR3 protein: CASSFTGVNTEAFF
CDR3 DNA: TGTGCCAGCAGCTTCACAGGGGTAAACACTGAAGCTTTCTTT

V gene: TRBV30
J gene: TRBJ2-2
D gene: .
clone size: .
CDR3 protein: CAWRGDIANTGELFF
CDR3 DNA: TGTGCCTGGAGAGGGGACATTGCGAACACCGGGGAGCTGTTTTTT

V gene: TRBV30
J gene: TRBJ1-6
D gene: .
clone size: .
CDR3 protein: CAWTISSYNSPLHF
CDR3 DNA: TGTGCCTGGACAATCAGCTCCTATAATTCACCCCTCCACTTT

V gene: TRBV27
J gene: TRBJ1-2
D gene: TRBD1
clone size: .
CDR3 protein: CASSSMTGLHYGYTF
CDR3 DNA: TGTGCCAGCAGTTCCATGACAGGGTTGCACTATGGCTACACCTTC

V gene: TRBV18
J gene: TRBJ1-2
D gene: TRBD1
clone size: few
CDR3 protein: CASSPGTEYGYTF
CDR3 DNA: TGTGCCAGCTCACCCGGGACAGAATATGGCTACACCTTC